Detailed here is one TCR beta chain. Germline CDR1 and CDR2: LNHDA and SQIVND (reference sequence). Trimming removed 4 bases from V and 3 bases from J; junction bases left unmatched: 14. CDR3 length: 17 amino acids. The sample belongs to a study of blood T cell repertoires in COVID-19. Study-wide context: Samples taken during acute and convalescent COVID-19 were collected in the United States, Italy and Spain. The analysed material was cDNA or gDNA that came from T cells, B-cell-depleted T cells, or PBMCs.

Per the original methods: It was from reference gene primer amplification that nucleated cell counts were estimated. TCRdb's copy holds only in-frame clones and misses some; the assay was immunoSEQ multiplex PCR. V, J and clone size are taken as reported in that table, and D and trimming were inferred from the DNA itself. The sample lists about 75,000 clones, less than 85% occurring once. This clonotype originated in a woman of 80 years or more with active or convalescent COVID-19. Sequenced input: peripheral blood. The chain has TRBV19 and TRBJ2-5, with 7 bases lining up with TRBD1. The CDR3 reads CASSNERGLQQKETQYF. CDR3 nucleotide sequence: TGTGCCAGTAGTAACGAAAGGGGGCTTCAACAGAAAGAGACCCAGTACTTC. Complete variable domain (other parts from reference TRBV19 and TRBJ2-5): DGGITQSPKYLFRKEGQNVTLSCEQNLNHDAMYWYRQDPGQGLRLIYYSQIVNDFQKGDIAEGYSVSREKKESFPLTVTSAQKNPTAFYLCASSNERGLQQKETQYFGPGTRLLVL.